Below are 3 T cell receptor beta chains sequenced from a single sample in a study of blood T cells in healthy people across ages. A second about 7 to 11 cycle PCR used barcoded and J-beta primers. MiXCR was run by TCRdb on the 5' RACE reads, yielding one entry per CDR3 protein. This table has about 1.5 million distinct CDR3 sequences, 35% to 45% appearing once. Source material: blood. The receptors were sampled from a woman under 30 in good health.

The sample holds a few counts of this clonotype. This chain uses TRBV2 with TRBJ2-3; no reliable D call. V shed 3 bases and J shed 7 bases, with 8 bases lying between them. Germline loops: CDR1 SNHLY, CDR2 FYNNEI. CDR3 length: 12 amino acids. CDR3 coding DNA: TGTGCCAGCAGTGATAGGCAATATACGCAGTATTTT. It codes for CASSDRQYTQYF.

This clonotype was observed a few times. The chain recombines TRBV7-9 with TRBJ2-2; 7 bases are shared with TRBD1. J lost 0 bases, V lost 0 bases, and 1 base had no gene match. Looked up from germline, CDR1 is SEHNR and CDR2 is FQNEAQ (reference sequence). This CDR3 has 16 amino acids. As DNA, the CDR3 is TGTGCCAGCAGCTTAGCCGGGACAGCGAACACCGGGGAGCTGTTTTTT. Its protein is CASSLAGTANTGELFF.

CDR3 in amino acids: CASSLVPAENTDTQYF. The CDR3 DNA follows: TGTGCCAGCAGCTTAGTTCCAGCCGAAAACACAGATACGCAGTATTTT. The chain employs TRBV7-9 and TRBJ2-3, with unresolved D. Germline V gene data show CDR1 as SEHNR and CDR2 as FQNEAQ (reference sequence). Trimming left V 1 base short and J 2 bases short, with 13 bases between. The length of the CDR3 is 16 residues.